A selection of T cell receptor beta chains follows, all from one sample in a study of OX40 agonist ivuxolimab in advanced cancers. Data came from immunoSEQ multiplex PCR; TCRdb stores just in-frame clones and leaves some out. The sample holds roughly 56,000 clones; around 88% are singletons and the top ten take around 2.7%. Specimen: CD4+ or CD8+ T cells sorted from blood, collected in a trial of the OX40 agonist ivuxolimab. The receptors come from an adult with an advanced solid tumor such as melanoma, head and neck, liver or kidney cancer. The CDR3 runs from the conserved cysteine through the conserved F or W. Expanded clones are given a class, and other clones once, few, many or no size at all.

CDR3aa: CASSPPTGSADEAFF
v_gene: TRBV28
j_gene: TRBJ1-1
abundance: .

CDR3aa: CASSEDRGYGYTF
v_gene: TRBV6-5
j_gene: TRBJ1-2
abundance: .

CDR3aa: CATTGQGGTATNEKLFF
v_gene: TRBV19
j_gene: TRBJ1-4
abundance: few

CDR3aa: CASSGQGGSPLHF
v_gene: TRBV6-6
j_gene: TRBJ1-6
abundance: .

CDR3aa: CASSQSGNEQYF
v_gene: TRBV16
j_gene: TRBJ2-7
abundance: once

CDR3aa: CASSWGPDNSPLHF
v_gene: TRBV19
j_gene: TRBJ1-6
abundance: few

CDR3aa: CASGYSTDTQYF
v_gene: TRBV2
j_gene: TRBJ2-3
abundance: .

CDR3aa: CASRWAGQINSPLHF
v_gene: TRBV7-3
j_gene: TRBJ1-6
abundance: once

CDR3aa: CASSPGDFATNEKLFF
v_gene: TRBV5-1
j_gene: TRBJ1-4
abundance: .

CDR3aa: CASSPTSYRGAYF
v_gene: TRBV6-6
j_gene: TRBJ2-7
abundance: .

CDR3aa: CASSPSRTYEQYF
v_gene: TRBV5-1
j_gene: TRBJ2-7
abundance: .

CDR3aa: CAWGDRTQYF
v_gene: TRBV30
j_gene: TRBJ2-5
abundance: .

CDR3aa: CASSLDVRGNEKLFF
v_gene: TRBV5-4
j_gene: TRBJ1-4
abundance: .

CDR3aa: CASSYRSPLHF
v_gene: TRBV6-6
j_gene: TRBJ1-6
abundance: .

CDR3aa: CSVVGGNPYGYTF
v_gene: TRBV29-1
j_gene: TRBJ1-2
abundance: .

CDR3aa: CAIRDRGAYEQYF
v_gene: TRBV10-3
j_gene: TRBJ2-7
abundance: .

CDR3aa: CASSLLGRRNQPQHF
v_gene: TRBV19
j_gene: TRBJ1-5
abundance: .

CDR3aa: CASSYPRGIAFF
v_gene: TRBV6-5
j_gene: TRBJ1-1
abundance: .

CDR3aa: CASTLGAFSNQPQHF
v_gene: TRBV19
j_gene: TRBJ1-5
abundance: .

CDR3aa: CASSPGRGEADTQYF
v_gene: TRBV18
j_gene: TRBJ2-3
abundance: .

CDR3aa: CASSSGGDEQYF
v_gene: TRBV5-4
j_gene: .
abundance: .

CDR3aa: CASSDSSFRVQRGTQYF
v_gene: TRBV6-4
j_gene: TRBJ2-3
abundance: .

CDR3aa: CASSPRGQTPEQFF
v_gene: TRBV7-8
j_gene: TRBJ2-1
abundance: .

CDR3aa: CASSLWGASNQPQHF
v_gene: TRBV7-2
j_gene: TRBJ1-5
abundance: once

CDR3aa: CASSLNGGGAGETQYF
v_gene: TRBV5-4
j_gene: TRBJ2-5
abundance: .

CDR3aa: CATSSWVGTEAFF
v_gene: TRBV15
j_gene: TRBJ1-1
abundance: .

CDR3aa: CAWSVGSSGTDTQYF
v_gene: TRBV30
j_gene: TRBJ2-3
abundance: .

CDR3aa: CASSPRDRGEQYF
v_gene: TRBV18
j_gene: TRBJ2-7
abundance: .

CDR3aa: CASSLYRGDQPQHF
v_gene: TRBV27
j_gene: TRBJ1-5
abundance: .

CDR3aa: CASQTRALRDNSPLHF
v_gene: TRBV10-3
j_gene: TRBJ1-6
abundance: .

CDR3aa: CASSLREQNTEAFF
v_gene: TRBV7-9
j_gene: TRBJ1-1
abundance: few

CDR3aa: CASKTENVGGQPQHF
v_gene: TRBV6-6
j_gene: TRBJ1-5
abundance: .

CDR3aa: CASSPGSDTEAFF
v_gene: TRBV18
j_gene: TRBJ1-1
abundance: .

CDR3aa: CASSSGVGRSDSEAFF
v_gene: TRBV7-2
j_gene: TRBJ1-1
abundance: .

CDR3aa: CASSTSGGEQFF
v_gene: TRBV7-2
j_gene: TRBJ2-1
abundance: .

CDR3aa: CASSASGGNTQYF
v_gene: TRBV9
j_gene: TRBJ2-3
abundance: .

CDR3aa: CASSLALFAGLTEAFF
v_gene: TRBV11-3
j_gene: TRBJ1-1
abundance: .